This T cell receptor beta chain is drawn from a study of CD8+CD57+ T cells in acquired aplastic anemia. On the study more broadly: Mean yield of DNA from sorted CD4+ and CD8+ cells was about 3.2 ug. The study, taken as a whole, reports: A significant difference in CD8+ Simpson's diversity between patients and controls was not found. Overlapping CD8+ CDR3 repertoires of patients and controls contained some 27 shared sequences.

This clonotype was counted many times. Its antigen is unidentified. Profiles of TCR beta VDJ and CDR3 were generated from a genomic DNA template. TCRdb re-called the reads with MiXCR, one entry per CDR3 protein. Altogether about 180,000 distinct CDR3 sequences are present, 35% to 50% being singletons, with the ten largest covering approximately 3%. The clonotype was recovered from a human donor in good health. The sequenced sample consisted of sorted CD4+, CD8+, or CD8+CD57+ T cells (not recorded which) from PBMCs.

CDR3 loop: CSVAGNLNTEAFF. The CDR3 DNA reads TGCAGCGTGGCTGGCAACTTGAACACTGAAGCTTTCTTT. This chain joins TRBV29-1 and TRBJ1-1; no firm D call. This CDR3 region has 13 residues. Per the germline V gene, CDR1 is SQVTM and CDR2 is ANQGSEA. Trimming removed 6 bases at V and 0 bases at J, with 11 bases between.